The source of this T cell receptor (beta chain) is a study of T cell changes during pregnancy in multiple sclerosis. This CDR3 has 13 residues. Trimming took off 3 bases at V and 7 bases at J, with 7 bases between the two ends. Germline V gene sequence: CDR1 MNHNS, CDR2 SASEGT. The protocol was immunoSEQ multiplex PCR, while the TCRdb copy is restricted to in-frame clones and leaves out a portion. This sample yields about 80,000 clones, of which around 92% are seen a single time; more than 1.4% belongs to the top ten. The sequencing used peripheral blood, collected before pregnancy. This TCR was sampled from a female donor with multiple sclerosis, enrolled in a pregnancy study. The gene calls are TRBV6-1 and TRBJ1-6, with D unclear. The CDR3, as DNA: TGTGCCAGCAGTGAGTCTGCGAATTCACCCCTCCACTTT. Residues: CASSESANSPLHF.